A selection of T cell receptor beta chains follows, all from one sample in a study of graft-versus-host responses after intestinal transplantation. Clones were read by immunoSEQ multiplex PCR, and TCRdb kept only the in-frame ones, dropping some. Of about 1,800 clones detected, about nine tenths appear once; the ten largest clones hold roughly 7.3%. The source material was ileum tissue, sampled roughly 370 days after intestinal transplantation. These TCRs come from a human patient who received an intestinal transplant, so some T cells may come from the graft donor. CDR3s include the opening cysteine and the closing phenylalanine or tryptophan. A D gene is named only where the DNA matches it firmly. The listing skips clone size in some rows; elsewhere it reads once, few, many or a size class.

>NA|TRBJ2-5|TRBV11-3|NA
TGTGCCAGCAGCTGGACCCAAGAGACCCAGTACTTC
CASSWTQETQYF
>NA|TRBJ1-4|TRBV6-1|NA
TGTGCCAGCAGTGAAGCGCTACGGAGTCAAAAACTGTTTTTT
CASSEALRSQKLFF
>TRBD1|TRBJ2-5|TRBV5-4|NA
TGTGCCAGCAGCCCAGGGACAGCAGAAGAGACCCAGTACTTC
CASSPGTAEETQYF
>NA|TRBJ2-7|TRBV5-4|NA
TGTGCCAGCAGCTTGGGTAGCAGGGGGGCCTACGAGCAGTACTTC
CASSLGSRGAYEQYF
>NA|TRBJ1-2|TRBV20-1|NA
TGCAGTGCTTCAGCCTATGGCTACACCTTC
CSASAYGYTF
>NA|TRBJ2-5|TRBV23-1|NA
TGCGCCAGCAGTCAGAGGGGGGGGGCCCAGTACTTC
CASSQRGGAQYF
>NA|TRBJ2-1|TRBV12-1|NA
TGTGCCAGCGGCACTAATTGCAATGAGCAGTTCTTC
CASGTNCNEQFF
>TRBD2|TRBJ2-3|TRBV6-4|NA
TGTGCCAGCAGTGACGGGACTAGCGGGACAGATACGCAGTATTTT
CASSDGTSGTDTQYF
>NA|TRBJ2-7|TRBV9|NA
TGTGCCAGCAGCGTAAATCAGGGTTACGAGCAGTACTTC
CASSVNQGYEQYF
>NA|TRBJ2-5|TRBV7-9|NA
TGTGCCAGCAGTTCACCGAGGGGGCGCGGGGAAGAGACCCAGTACTTC
CASSSPRGRGEETQYF
>NA|TRBJ1-5|TRBV11-3|once
TGTGCCAGCAGCTTGGGGACGGACAATCAGCCCCAGCATTTT
CASSLGTDNQPQHF
>NA|TRBJ2-5|TRBV14|NA
TGTGCCAGCAGCCAACCCCCCTGGGAGACCCAGTACTTC
CASSQPPWETQYF
>TRBD1|TRBJ1-2|TRBV6-5|NA
TGTGCCAGCAGTCCCGGAGGGACAGGGCTCGGCTACACCTTC
CASSPGGTGLGYTF
>NA|TRBJ2-7|TRBV5-4|NA
TGTGCCAGCAGCCCAGGGGGGAAGAGCTCCTACGAGCAGTACTTC
CASSPGGKSSYEQYF
>NA|TRBJ2-4|TRBV5-6|NA
TGTGCCAGCAGCTTGGGGGGAGCCGAAAACATTCAGTACTTC
CASSLGGAENIQYF
>NA|TRBJ1-6|TRBV6-5|few
TGTGCCAGCAGTTACTCACGGGCCCTAAATTCACCCCTCCACTTT
CASSYSRALNSPLHF
>NA|TRBJ2-6|TRBV8-2|NA
TGTGGCAATGGAAAAAAGATAACACAAAATCGGGCCAACGTCCTGACTTTC
CGNGKKITQNRANVLTF
>NA|TRBJ1-3|TRBV10-3|NA
TGTGCCATCAGGGCCCAGGTCTCTGGAAACACCATATATTTT
CAIRAQVSGNTIYF
>NA|TRBJ2-3|TRBV18|NA
TGTGCCAGCTCACCACCGTACTTTGGGGCTCTGGAAAGCACAGATACGCAGTATTTT
CASSPPYFGALESTDTQYF
>NA|TRBJ2-6|TRBV6-5|NA
TGTGCCAGCAGTTACTCAGGGGACGGGGCCAACGTCCTGACTTTC
CASSYSGDGANVLTF
>TRBD1|TRBJ2-6|TRBV10-2|once
TGCGCCAGCAGTGAATTGCAGGGGGCTGGGGCCAACGTCCTGACTTTC
CASSELQGAGANVLTF
>TRBD1|TRBJ2-7|TRBV2|NA
TGTGCCATCCGGACAGGGGGCTACGAGCAGTACTTC
CAIRTGGYEQYF
>NA|TRBJ1-5|TRBV6-5|NA
TGTGCCAGCAGTAGGCGAGGTACCGGGCAGCCCCAGCATTTT
CASSRRGTGQPQHF
>NA|TRBJ2-3|TRBV5-1|NA
TGCGCCAGCAGTGATAACACAGATACGCAGTATTTT
CASSDNTDTQYF
>TRBD2|TRBJ2-2|TRBV10-1|once
TGCGCCAGCAGTGAGGGACTAGCGAACACCGGGGAGCTGTTTTTT
CASSEGLANTGELFF
>TRBD2|TRBJ2-3|TRBV5-1|NA
TGCGCCAGCAGCGCCCGAGTAGCGGGACCCACAGATACGCAGTATTTT
CASSARVAGPTDTQYF
>TRBD1|TRBJ2-7|TRBV6-1|NA
TGTGCCAGCAGTGAGCCACCGGGACAGGGGATCGGCGAGCAGTACTTC
CASSEPPGQGIGEQYF
>NA|TRBJ1-3|TRBV1|NA
TGCACCAGCAGCCAAGATTACAGGCTATTCTCTGGAAACACCATATATTTT
CTSSQDYRLFSGNTIYF
>TRBD2|TRBJ2-3|TRBV9|NA
TGTGCCAGCAGCGCCTGGGGGGGGGACTTCACAGATACGCAGTATTTT
CASSAWGGDFTDTQYF